This T cell receptor beta chain emerged from a study of T cell changes during pregnancy in multiple sclerosis (dated by TCRdb to the late 2010s). For the wider study: The study examined how the T cell repertoire changed over the course of pregnancy in women with multiple sclerosis.

The CDR3, from cysteine to phenylalanine, totals 11 residues. Only CDR3 DNA is held: 33 bases, read in frame from base 1. Germline trimming amounts to 7 bases on V and 12 bases on J, with 8 as the count of junction bases outside the gene matches. Taken from the germline V gene, the CDR1 and CDR2 loops are MNHEY and SVGAGI. The protocol used for the library was the immunoSEQ multiplex PCR assay. In its TCRdb copy, this immuneACCESS table keeps in-frame sequences only and misses some clones. Where compared with another copy, unresolved V genes explain less than half of these, and the others have no known cause. The sample includes over 85,000 clones, with 91% observed a single time. The ten most abundant clones make up around 1.7% of the sample. On this clone: Its specific antigen is unknown. Qualities for individual bases were not recorded, and no much larger clone is one base off.

This receptor was taken from a female donor in good health, enrolled as a control in a pregnancy study. The V and J segments used are TRBV6-5 and TRBJ2-5, and TRBD2 aligns with 7 junction nucleotides. This specimen consisted of peripheral blood, obtained after pregnancy. The CDR3 here reads CASTSGGNEYF. The DNA sequence reads TGTGCCAGCACCTCCGGGGGGAATGAGTACTTC.